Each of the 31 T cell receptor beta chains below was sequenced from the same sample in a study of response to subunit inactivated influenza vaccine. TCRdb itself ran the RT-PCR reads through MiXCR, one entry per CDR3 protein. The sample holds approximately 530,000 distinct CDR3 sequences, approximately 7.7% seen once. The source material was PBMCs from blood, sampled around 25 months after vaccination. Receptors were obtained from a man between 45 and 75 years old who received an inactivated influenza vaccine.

This CDR3 is CAISDSGGQTQYF. CDR3 nucleotide sequence: TGTGCCATCAGTGACTCCGGGGGTCAGACCCAGTACTTC. The rearrangement joins TRBV10-3 to TRBJ2-5, with D possibly matching TRBD2 (6 bases). The CDR3 is 13 amino acids. Per the germline V gene, CDR1 is ENHRY and CDR2 is SYGVKD. V dropped 3 bases and J dropped 6 bases, with 11 bases sitting between them.

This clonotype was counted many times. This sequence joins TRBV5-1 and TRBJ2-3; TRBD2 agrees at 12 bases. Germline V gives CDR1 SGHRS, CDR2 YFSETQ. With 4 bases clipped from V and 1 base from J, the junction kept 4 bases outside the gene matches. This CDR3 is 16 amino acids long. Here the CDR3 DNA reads TGCGCCAGCAGCCCAGGACTAGCGGGACGCACAGATACGCAGTATTTT. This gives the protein CASSPGLAGRTDTQYF.

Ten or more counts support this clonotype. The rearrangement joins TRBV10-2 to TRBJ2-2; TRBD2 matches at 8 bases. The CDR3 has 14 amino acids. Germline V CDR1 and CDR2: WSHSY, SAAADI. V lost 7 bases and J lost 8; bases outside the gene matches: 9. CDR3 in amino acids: CASTPGGVLGELFF. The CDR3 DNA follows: TGCGCCAGCACTCCCGGGGGGGTATTGGGGGAGCTGTTTTTT.

This CDR3 reads CASSPSPVQDTQYF. The CDR3 DNA reads as TGTGCCAGCTCACCAAGTCCTGTACAAGATACGCAGTATTTT. The genes are TRBV18 and TRBJ2-3, with D unclear. V lost 2 bases and J 5 bases, leaving 11 bases between the germline ends. The CDR3 has 14 residues. The germline V gene encodes CDR1 KGHSH and CDR2 LQKENI.

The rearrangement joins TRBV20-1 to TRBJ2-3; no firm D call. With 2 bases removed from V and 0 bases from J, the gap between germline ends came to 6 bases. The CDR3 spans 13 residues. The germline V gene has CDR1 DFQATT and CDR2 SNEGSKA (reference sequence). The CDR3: CSARYYSTDTQYF. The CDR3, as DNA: TGCAGTGCTAGATACTATAGCACAGATACGCAGTATTTT.

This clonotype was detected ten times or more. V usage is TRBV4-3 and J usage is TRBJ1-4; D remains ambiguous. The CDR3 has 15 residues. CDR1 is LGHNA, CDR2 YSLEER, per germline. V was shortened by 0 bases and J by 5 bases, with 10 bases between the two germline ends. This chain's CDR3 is CASSQEYSGNEKLFF. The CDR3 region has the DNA TGCGCCAGCAGCCAAGAGTACTCCGGAAATGAAAAACTGTTTTTT.

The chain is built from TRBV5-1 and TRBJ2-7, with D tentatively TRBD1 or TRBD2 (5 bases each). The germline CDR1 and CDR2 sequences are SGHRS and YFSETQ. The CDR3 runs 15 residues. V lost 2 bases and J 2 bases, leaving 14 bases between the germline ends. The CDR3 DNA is TGCGCCAGCAGCTTAGCCGGGACCCAAGCCTACGAGCAGTACTTC. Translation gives CASSLAGTQAYEQYF.

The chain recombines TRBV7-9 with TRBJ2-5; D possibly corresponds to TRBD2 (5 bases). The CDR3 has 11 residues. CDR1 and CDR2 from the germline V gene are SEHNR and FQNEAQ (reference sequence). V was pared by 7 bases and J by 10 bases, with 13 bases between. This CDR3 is CASTAGGVQYF. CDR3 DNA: TGTGCCAGCACTGCAGGAGGTGTCCAGTACTTC. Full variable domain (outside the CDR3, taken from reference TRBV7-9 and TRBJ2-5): DTGVSQNPRHKITKRGQNVTFRCDPISEHNRLYWYRQTLGQGPEFLTYFQNEAQLEKSRLLSDRFSAERPKGSFSTLEIQRTEQGDSAMYLCASTAGGVQYFGPGTRLLVL.

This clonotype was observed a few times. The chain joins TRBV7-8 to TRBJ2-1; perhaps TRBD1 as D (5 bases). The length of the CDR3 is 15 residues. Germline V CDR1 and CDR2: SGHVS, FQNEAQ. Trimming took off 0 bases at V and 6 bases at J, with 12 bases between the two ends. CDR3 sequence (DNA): TGTGCCAGCAGCTTAGCCGCAGGGTTCGTCAATGAGCAGTTCTTC. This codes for CASSLAAGFVNEQFF. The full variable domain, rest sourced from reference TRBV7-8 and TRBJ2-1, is GAGVSQSPRYKVAKRGQDVALRCDPISGHVSLFWYQQALGQGPEFLTYFQNEAQLDKSGLPSDRFFAERPEGSVSTLKIQRTQQEDSAVYLCASSLAAGFVNEQFFGPGTRLTVL.

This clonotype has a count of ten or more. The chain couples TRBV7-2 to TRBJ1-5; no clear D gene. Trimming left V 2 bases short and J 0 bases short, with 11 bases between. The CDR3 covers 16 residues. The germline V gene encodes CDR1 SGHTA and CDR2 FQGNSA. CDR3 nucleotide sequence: TGTGCCAGCAGCTTAAGGGCCGATTATAGCAATCAGCCCCAGCATTTT. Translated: CASSLRADYSNQPQHF.

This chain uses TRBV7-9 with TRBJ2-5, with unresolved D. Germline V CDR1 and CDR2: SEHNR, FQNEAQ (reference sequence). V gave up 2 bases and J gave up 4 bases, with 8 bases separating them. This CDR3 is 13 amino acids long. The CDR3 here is CASSLSGLETQYF. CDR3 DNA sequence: TGTGCCAGCAGCTTATCCGGGTTAGAGACCCAGTACTTC. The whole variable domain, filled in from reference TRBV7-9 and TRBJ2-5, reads DTGVSQNPRHKITKRGQNVTFRCDPISEHNRLYWYRQTLGQGPEFLTYFQNEAQLEKSRLLSDRFSAERPKGSFSTLEIQRTEQGDSAMYLCASSLSGLETQYFGPGTRLLVL.

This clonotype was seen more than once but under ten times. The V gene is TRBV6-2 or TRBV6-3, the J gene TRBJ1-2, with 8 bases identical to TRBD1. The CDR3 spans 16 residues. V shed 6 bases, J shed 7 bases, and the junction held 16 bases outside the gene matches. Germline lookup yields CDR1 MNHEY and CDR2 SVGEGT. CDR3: CASSRGTDRVASGYTF. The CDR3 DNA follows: TGTGCCAGCAGCCGCGGGACGGACAGGGTGGCGAGTGGCTACACCTTC.

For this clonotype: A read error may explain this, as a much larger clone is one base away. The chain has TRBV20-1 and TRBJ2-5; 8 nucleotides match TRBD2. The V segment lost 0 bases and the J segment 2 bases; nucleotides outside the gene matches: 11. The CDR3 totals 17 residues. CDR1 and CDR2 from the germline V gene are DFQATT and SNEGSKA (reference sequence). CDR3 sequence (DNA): TGCAGTGCTAGAGATCTGGAGACTAGCGAGTATCAAGAGACCCAGTACTTC. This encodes CSARDLETSEYQETQYF.

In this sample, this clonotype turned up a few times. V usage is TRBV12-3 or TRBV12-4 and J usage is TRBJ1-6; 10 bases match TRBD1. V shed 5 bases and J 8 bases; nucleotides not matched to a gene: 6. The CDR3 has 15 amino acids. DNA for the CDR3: TGTGCCAGCAGTGCCTCGACAGGGGGCTATTCACCCCTCCACTTT. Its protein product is CASSASTGGYSPLHF.

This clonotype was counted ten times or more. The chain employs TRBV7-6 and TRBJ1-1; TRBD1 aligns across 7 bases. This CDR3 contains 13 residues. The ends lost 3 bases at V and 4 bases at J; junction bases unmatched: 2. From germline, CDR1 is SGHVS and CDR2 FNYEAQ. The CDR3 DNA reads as TGTGCCAGCAGCTTGACAGGGACCACTGAAGCTTTCTTT. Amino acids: CASSLTGTTEAFF.

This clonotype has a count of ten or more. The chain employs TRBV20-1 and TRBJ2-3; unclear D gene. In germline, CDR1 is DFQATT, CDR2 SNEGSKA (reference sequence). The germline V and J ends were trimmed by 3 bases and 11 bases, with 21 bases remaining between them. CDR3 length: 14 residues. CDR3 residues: CSARVDAVPSWQYF. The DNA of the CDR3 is TGCAGTGCTAGGGTGGATGCGGTCCCCTCATGGCAGTATTTT.

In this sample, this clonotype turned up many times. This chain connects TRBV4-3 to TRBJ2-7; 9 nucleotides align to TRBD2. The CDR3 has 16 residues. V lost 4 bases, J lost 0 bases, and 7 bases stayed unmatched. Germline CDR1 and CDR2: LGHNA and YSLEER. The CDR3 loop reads CASSLAAGGPSYEQYF. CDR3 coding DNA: TGCGCCAGCAGCCTAGCGGCGGGGGGGCCCTCCTACGAGCAGTACTTC.

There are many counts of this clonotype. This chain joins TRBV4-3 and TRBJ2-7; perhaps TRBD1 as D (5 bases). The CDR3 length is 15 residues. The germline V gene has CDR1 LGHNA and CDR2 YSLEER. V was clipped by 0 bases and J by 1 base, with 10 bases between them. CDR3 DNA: TGCGCCAGCAGCCAAGAAACAGGAGCTTCCTACGAGCAGTACTTC. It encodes CASSQETGASYEQYF.

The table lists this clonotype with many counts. This CDR3 reads CASTGGGPDTQYF. As DNA, the CDR3 is TGTGCCAGCACCGGCGGGGGGCCAGATACGCAGTATTTT. The J gene is TRBJ2-3, the V gene TRBV12-3 or TRBV12-4, with 8 nucleotides matching TRBD2. The CDR3 extends over 13 amino acids. Trimming removed 7 bases from V and 4 bases from J; junction bases left unmatched: 4.

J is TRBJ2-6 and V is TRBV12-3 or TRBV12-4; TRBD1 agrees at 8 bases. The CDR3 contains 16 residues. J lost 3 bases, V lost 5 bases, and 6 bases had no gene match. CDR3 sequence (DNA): TGTGCCAGCAGTCCGGACAGGGCCTATGGGGCCAACGTCCTGACTTTC. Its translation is CASSPDRAYGANVLTF.

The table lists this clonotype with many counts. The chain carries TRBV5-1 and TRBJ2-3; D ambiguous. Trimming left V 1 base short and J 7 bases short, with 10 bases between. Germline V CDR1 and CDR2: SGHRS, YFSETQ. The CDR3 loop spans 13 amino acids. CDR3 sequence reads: CASSLNMGNTQYF. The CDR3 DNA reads TGCGCCAGCAGCTTGAACATGGGCAATACGCAGTATTTT.

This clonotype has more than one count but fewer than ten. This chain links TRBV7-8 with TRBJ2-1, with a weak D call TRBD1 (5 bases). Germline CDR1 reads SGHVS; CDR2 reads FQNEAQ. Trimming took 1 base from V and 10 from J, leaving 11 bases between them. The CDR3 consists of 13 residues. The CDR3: CASSLGVAGEQFF. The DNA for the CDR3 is TGTGCCAGCAGCTTAGGTGTCGCAGGGGAGCAGTTCTTC.

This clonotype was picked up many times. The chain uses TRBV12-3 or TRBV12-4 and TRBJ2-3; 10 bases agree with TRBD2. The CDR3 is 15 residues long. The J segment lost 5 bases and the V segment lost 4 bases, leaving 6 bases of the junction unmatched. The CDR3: CASSSGAGGQDTQYF. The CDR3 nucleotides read TGTGCCAGCAGTTCCGGAGCGGGAGGGCAAGATACGCAGTATTTT.

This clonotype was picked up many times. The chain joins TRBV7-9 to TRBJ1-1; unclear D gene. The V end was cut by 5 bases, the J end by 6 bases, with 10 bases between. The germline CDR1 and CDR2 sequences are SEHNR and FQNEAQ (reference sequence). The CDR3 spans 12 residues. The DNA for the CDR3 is TGTGCCAGCAGCCCAAATGAGGCTGAAGCTTTCTTT. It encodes CASSPNEAEAFF.

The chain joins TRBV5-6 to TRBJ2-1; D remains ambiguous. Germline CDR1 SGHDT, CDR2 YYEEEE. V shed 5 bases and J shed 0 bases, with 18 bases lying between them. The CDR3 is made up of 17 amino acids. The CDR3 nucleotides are TGTGCCAGCAGTTTTGAAGGGTACCAACGCTCCTACAATGAGCAGTTCTTC. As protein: CASSFEGYQRSYNEQFF.

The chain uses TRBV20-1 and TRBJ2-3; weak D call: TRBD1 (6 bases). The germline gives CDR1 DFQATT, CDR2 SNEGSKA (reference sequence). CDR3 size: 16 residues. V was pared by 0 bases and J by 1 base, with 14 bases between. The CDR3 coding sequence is TGCAGTGCTAGAGATCCAGGGGTCAGCGGCACAGATACGCAGTATTTT. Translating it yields CSARDPGVSGTDTQYF.

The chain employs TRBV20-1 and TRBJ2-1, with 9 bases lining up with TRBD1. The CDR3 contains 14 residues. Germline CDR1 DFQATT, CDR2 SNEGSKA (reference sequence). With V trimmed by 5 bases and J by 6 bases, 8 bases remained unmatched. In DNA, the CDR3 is TGCAGTGCTGTGGGGGACAGGGTATTCAATGAGCAGTTCTTC. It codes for CSAVGDRVFNEQFF.

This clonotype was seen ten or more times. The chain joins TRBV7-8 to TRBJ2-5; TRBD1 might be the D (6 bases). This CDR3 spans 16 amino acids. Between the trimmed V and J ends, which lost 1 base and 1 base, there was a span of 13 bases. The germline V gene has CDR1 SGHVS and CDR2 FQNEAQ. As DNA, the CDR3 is TGTGCCAGCAGCTTAGGATATACAGGGAGCCAAGAGACCCAGTACTTC. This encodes CASSLGYTGSQETQYF.

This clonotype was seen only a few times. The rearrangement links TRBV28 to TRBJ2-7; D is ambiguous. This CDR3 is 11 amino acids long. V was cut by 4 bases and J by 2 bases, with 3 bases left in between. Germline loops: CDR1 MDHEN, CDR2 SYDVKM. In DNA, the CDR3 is TGTGCCAGCAGTTGGGCCTACGAGCAGTACTTC. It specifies CASSWAYEQYF.

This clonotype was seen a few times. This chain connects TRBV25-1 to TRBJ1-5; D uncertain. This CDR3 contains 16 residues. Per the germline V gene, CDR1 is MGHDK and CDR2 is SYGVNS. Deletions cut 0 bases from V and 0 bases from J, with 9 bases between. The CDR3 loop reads CASSEYNEYSNQPQHF. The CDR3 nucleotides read TGTGCCAGCAGTGAATATAACGAGTATAGCAATCAGCCCCAGCATTTT.

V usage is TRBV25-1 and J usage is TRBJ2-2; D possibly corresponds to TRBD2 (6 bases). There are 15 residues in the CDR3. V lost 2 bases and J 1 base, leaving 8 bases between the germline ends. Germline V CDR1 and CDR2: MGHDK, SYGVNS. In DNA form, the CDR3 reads TGTGCCAGCAGTGAACGAGCGGGGAACACCGGGGAGCTGTTTTTT. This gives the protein CASSERAGNTGELFF.